This TCR beta chain derives from a study of naive and memory T cell subsets. General observations from the study: The power law exponent of TCR abundance differed between naive and memory cells.

An equimolar mix of two oligonucleotides served as the beta constant-region primer for TRBC1 and TRBC2. A 12-nucleotide UMI and the SP2 primer were added to the cDNA 3' end by oligonucleotide ligation. Each CDR3 protein is one row after TCRdb ran MiXCR on the UMI-ligation and nested PCR reads. The repertoire holds 100,000 or so distinct CDR3 sequences, around 7% seen once, with around 1.5% in the top ten. The sample holds many counts of this clonotype. Its antigen is not known. CD8 T cells were positively selected from what remained after CD4 positive selection. Cells stained for CD3, CD4, CD8, CD45RA and CD27 were sorted into four subsets. CDR1 and CDR2 (germline): KGHSH, LQKENI. The V and J ends lost 4 bases and 3 bases, in that order; junction bases with no gene match: 8. The CDR3 has 15 amino acids.

The clonotype originates from a human donor in good health. V is TRBV18 and J is TRBJ2-7; 8 bases are shared with TRBD2. Sequencing was done on a sample of central memory CD4+ T cells from blood. The CDR3 region is CASSQGVAGIYEQYF. The CDR3 DNA follows: TGTGCCAGCTCACAAGGGGTAGCGGGGATCTACGAGCAGTACTTC.